This TCR beta chain was captured in a study of cytomegalovirus exposure and HLA in healthy donors. The CDR3 length is 14 residues. Germline assignment: CDR1 SQVTM and CDR2 ANQGSEA. Trimming cost V 4 bases and J 1 base, with 13 bases left between them. TCRdb keeps only in-frame clones here, not all; method: immunoSEQ multiplex PCR. The sample carries approximately 160,000 clones, about 85% recorded once. Sequenced: PBMCs. The chain carries TRBV29-1 and TRBJ1-1, with a tentative D call TRBD1 (5 bases). The TCR sequence derives from a man aged 25-45 years in good health and CMV-seropositive. CDR3 nucleotide sequence: TGCAGCGTTGTAGTCCAGGGAGGGAACACTGAAGCTTTCTTT. Amino acids: CSVVVQGGNTEAFF.